The next 19 T cell receptor beta chains were all read from a single sample in a study of OX40 agonist ivuxolimab in advanced cancers. Some clones are missing from TCRdb's copy, which holds only in-frame ones; the method was immunoSEQ multiplex PCR. The sample includes about 84,000 clones, about 89% of them seen just once. Here the sequenced sample was CD4+ or CD8+ T cells sorted from blood, taken in a trial of the OX40 agonist ivuxolimab. These receptors all come from an adult with an advanced solid tumor such as melanoma, head and neck, liver or kidney cancer.

The V call is TRBV7-9, the J call TRBJ2-1; weak D call: TRBD1 (6 bases). Germline V CDR1 and CDR2: SEHNR, FQNEAQ (reference sequence). The CDR3 covers 12 residues. Trimming shortened V by 8 bases and J by 8 bases, and 13 bases separated the two germline ends. The CDR3 nucleotides are TGTGCCAGCGACCGACAGGTCGATGAGCAGTTCTTC. This gives the protein CASDRQVDEQFF. Based on the CDR3 plus reference TRBV7-9 and TRBJ2-1, the full variable domain is DTGVSQNPRHKITKRGQNVTFRCDPISEHNRLYWYRQTLGQGPEFLTYFQNEAQLEKSRLLSDRFSAERPKGSFSTLEIQRTEQGDSAMYLCASDRQVDEQFFGPGTRLTVL.

This rearrangement joins TRBV6-5 to TRBJ1-2; D not resolved. This CDR3 is built from 16 residues. Looked up from germline, CDR1 is MNHEY and CDR2 is SVGAGI. V gave up 4 bases and J gave up 0 bases, with 15 bases separating them. The CDR3 DNA follows: TGTGCCAGCAGTTCCCCGGGAAGGGCCGCTAACTATGGCTACACCTTC. It translates to CASSSPGRAANYGYTF.

The chain links TRBV5-6 to TRBJ2-1; 7 bases align to TRBD2. Germline assignment: CDR1 SGHDT and CDR2 YYEEEE. The ends lost 0 bases at V and 7 bases at J; junction bases unmatched: 4. CDR3 size: 14 residues. The CDR3 sequence is CASSLEGAGNEQFF. The CDR3 region has the DNA TGTGCCAGCAGCTTGGAGGGAGCGGGGAATGAGCAGTTCTTC.

The V and J genes are TRBV11-2 and TRBJ2-1, with D possibly matching TRBD2 (6 bases). This CDR3 is 11 amino acids long. The germline V gene encodes CDR1 SGHAT and CDR2 FQNNGV. V was clipped by 5 bases and J by 15 bases, with 14 bases between them. CDR3 nucleotide sequence: TGTGCCAGCAGCAAGTCCGGGAGTTGGTTCTTC. Translated, it gives CASSKSGSWFF. Full variable domain (missing parts from reference TRBV11-2 and TRBJ2-1): EAGVAQSPRYKIIEKRQSVAFWCNPISGHATLYWYQQILGQGPKLLIQFQNNGVVDDSQLPKDRFSAERLKGVDSTLKIQPAKLEDSAVYLCASSKSGSWFFGPGTRLTVL.

The chain has TRBV14 and TRBJ2-7; the D call may be TRBD1 or TRBD2 (5 bases each). CDR1 is SGHDN, CDR2 FVKESK, per germline. V shed 4 bases and J shed 2 bases, with 9 bases lying between them. The CDR3 covers 13 residues. CDR3 residues: CASSLGTAYEQYF. The DNA of the CDR3 is TGTGCCAGCAGCCTGGGGACCGCCTACGAGCAGTACTTC.

The chain combines TRBV7-2 with TRBJ2-3; TRBD1 might be the D (5 bases). The CDR3 is 15 amino acids. Trimming removed 0 bases from V and 6 bases from J, with 13 bases in between. The germline CDR1 and CDR2 sequences are SGHTA and FQGNSA. This CDR3 is CASSLATQGADTQYF. The CDR3 DNA sequence: TGTGCCAGCAGCTTAGCCACCCAGGGCGCGGATACGCAGTATTTT.

The chain carries TRBV5-1 and TRBJ2-7; D uncertain. This CDR3 is built from 15 residues. V shed 1 base and J shed 4 bases, with 15 bases lying between them. CDR1 is SGHRS and CDR2 is YFSETQ in the germline V gene. Written as DNA, the CDR3 is TGCGCCAGCAGCTTGATGTCGTCGCTGACATACGAGCAGTACTTC. Its protein is CASSLMSSLTYEQYF.

The genes are TRBV11-3 and TRBJ2-5, with 7 bases lining up with TRBD1. V shed 5 bases, J shed 1 base, and the junction held 7 bases outside the gene matches. In germline, CDR1 is SGHNT, CDR2 YENEEA. The CDR3 has 15 amino acids. CDR3 region: CASSPGQLTQETQYF. CDR3 sequence (DNA): TGTGCCAGCAGCCCGGGACAGTTAACCCAAGAGACCCAGTACTTC.

The rearrangement uses TRBV5-6 and TRBJ2-5; 9 bases map to TRBD2. This CDR3 has 16 amino acids. Unmatched junction bases numbered 5, after V lost 0 bases and J lost 2 bases. Germline CDR1 and CDR2: SGHDT and YYEEEE. The CDR3 region has the DNA TGTGCCAGCAGCTTGGTAGCAAGCGGGGGGCAAGAGACCCAGTACTTC. Encoded protein: CASSLVASGGQETQYF.

This clone was counted a few times. The rearrangement links TRBV28 to TRBJ1-5; 8 bases match TRBD1. Trimming took 11 bases from V and 6 from J; bases not matched to a gene: 12. The CDR3 spans 14 residues. Germline V gives CDR1 MDHEN, CDR2 SYDVKM. This CDR3 is CAAQGVDLSQPQHF. CDR3 DNA: TGTGCCGCACAGGGGGTGGACTTGTCTCAGCCCCAGCATTTT.

The chain combines TRBV7-8 with TRBJ2-7; 7 bases agree with TRBD2. Germline V gene sequence: CDR1 SGHVS, CDR2 FQNEAQ. J was trimmed by 5 bases and V by 3 bases; bases with no gene match: 4. This CDR3 comprises 13 residues. The CDR3 DNA sequence: TGTGCCAGCAGCTTGGCGGGGGAAAACGAGCAGTACTTC. It yields the protein CASSLAGENEQYF.

This chain joins TRBV6-5 and TRBJ2-7, with D tentatively TRBD2 (5 bases). V was cut by 6 bases and J by 5 bases, with 20 bases left in between. Per germline, CDR1 MNHEY and CDR2 SVGAGI. The CDR3 is 15 residues long. DNA of the CDR3: TGTGCCAGCAGAGCCCAGTTTGAGGGTTGGGACGAGCAGTACTTC. This gives the protein CASRAQFEGWDEQYF.

The CDR3: CASSLGHLNTDTQYF. CDR3 nucleotide sequence: TGTGCCAGCTCACTCGGACACCTGAACACAGATACGCAGTATTTT. The chain carries TRBV18 and TRBJ2-3; D perhaps matches TRBD1 (5 bases). V gave up 4 bases and J gave up 2 bases, with 13 bases separating them. The CDR3 is 15 residues long. Germline V gene sequence: CDR1 KGHSH, CDR2 LQKENI.

The rearrangement joins TRBV6-5 to TRBJ1-1; D is ambiguous. Between the trimmed V and J ends, which lost 6 bases and 0 bases, there was a span of 8 bases. CDR1 is MNHEY and CDR2 is SVGAGI in the germline V gene. CDR3 size: 13 residues. Written as DNA, the CDR3 is TGTGCCAGCAGCTTACAGATGAACACTGAAGCTTTCTTT. Amino acid sequence: CASSLQMNTEAFF.

The chain has TRBV11-2 and TRBJ2-3; 9 bases are shared with TRBD2. Germline V CDR1 and CDR2: SGHAT, FQNNGV. V dropped 3 bases and J dropped 5; count of bases not matched to a gene: 6. The CDR3 has 15 amino acids. The CDR3, as DNA: TGTGCCAGCAGCTTGCGGGAGGGCCGGGGAGATACGCAGTATTTT. This translates into CASSLREGRGDTQYF.

This clone was seen just once. The chain carries TRBV7-9 and TRBJ1-2; D is perhaps TRBD1 (6 bases). Deletions cut 1 base from V and 8 bases from J, with 14 bases between. The V gene's germline CDR1 is SEHNR and CDR2 FQNEAQ (reference sequence). The CDR3 has 14 residues. CDR3 residues: CASSLEGRGIGYTF. CDR3 bases: TGTGCCAGCAGCTTAGAGGGCAGGGGAATAGGCTACACCTTC. Based on the CDR3 plus reference TRBV7-9 and TRBJ1-2, the full variable domain is DTGVSQNPRHKITKRGQNVTFRCDPISEHNRLYWYRQTLGQGPEFLTYFQNEAQLEKSRLLSDRFSAERPKGSFSTLEIQRTEQGDSAMYLCASSLEGRGIGYTFGSGTRLTVV.

Notes on this clone: The junction does not match germline at one end; this may be a read error. Other DNA sequences in the sample encode the same CDR3. V and J are TRBV7-9 and TRBJ1-4; D possibly corresponds to TRBD1 (6 bases). From germline, CDR1 is SEHNR and CDR2 FQNEAQ (reference sequence). This CDR3 contains 15 residues. The CDR3 DNA sequence: TGCGCCAGCAGTCCTACCGGGACAACAAACGAAAAACTGTTTTTT. This translates into CASSPTGTTNEKLFF.

The chain links TRBV19 to TRBJ1-2, with 8 bases matching TRBD1. V trimming: 6 bases; J trimming: 3 bases; junction bases outside the gene matches: 6. CDR1 is LNHDA and CDR2 is SQIVND in the germline V gene (reference sequence). The CDR3 has 14 residues. CDR3 sequence reads: CASRWTGKDYGYTF. The CDR3 nucleotides are TGTGCCAGTAGGTGGACAGGGAAAGACTATGGCTACACCTTC.

The chain has TRBV28 and TRBJ2-7; possibly TRBD1 or TRBD2 for D (5 bases each). V lost 3 bases, J lost 0 bases, and 9 bases lay in between. There are 14 residues in the CDR3. The germline CDR1 and CDR2 sequences are MDHEN and SYDVKM. The CDR3 nucleotides read TGTGCCAGCAGTTTGGGGACCAGCTCCTACGAGCAGTACTTC. Amino acids: CASSLGTSSYEQYF.